The clone carrying this TCR beta chain has more than one count but fewer than ten. Its antigen is undetermined. This entry belongs to a study of cytomegalovirus exposure and HLA in healthy donors. About the research overall: Of the donors genotyped, 398 in all, 75% to 90% fell in the Caucasian-associated ancestry cluster. Study conclusions and caveats: The authors listed roughly 150 TCR beta chains as cytomegalovirus-associated. Most TCR sequences proved rare, with some public TCRs found in many donors. Researchers had no immune exposure information except CMV serostatus available.

CDR3 size: 14 residues. V lost 7 bases to trimming and J lost 4 bases, with 16 bases between them. Germline CDR1 is MDHEN and CDR2 is SYDVKM. PCR involved 60 Vbeta and 13 Jbeta primers. Produced via immunoSEQ multiplex PCR; TCRdb's table is partial and in-frame only. The sample consists of 140,000 to 150,000 clones, about 80% of them appearing once. This TCR was recovered from a man in his forties in good health and CMV-seronegative. Sequenced material: PBMCs. This sequence joins TRBV28 and TRBJ1-2; maybe TRBD1 (6 bases). The CDR3 reads CASTSGATAYGYTF. The DNA for the CDR3 is TGTGCCAGCACCTCAGGGGCCACAGCCTATGGCTACACCTTC.